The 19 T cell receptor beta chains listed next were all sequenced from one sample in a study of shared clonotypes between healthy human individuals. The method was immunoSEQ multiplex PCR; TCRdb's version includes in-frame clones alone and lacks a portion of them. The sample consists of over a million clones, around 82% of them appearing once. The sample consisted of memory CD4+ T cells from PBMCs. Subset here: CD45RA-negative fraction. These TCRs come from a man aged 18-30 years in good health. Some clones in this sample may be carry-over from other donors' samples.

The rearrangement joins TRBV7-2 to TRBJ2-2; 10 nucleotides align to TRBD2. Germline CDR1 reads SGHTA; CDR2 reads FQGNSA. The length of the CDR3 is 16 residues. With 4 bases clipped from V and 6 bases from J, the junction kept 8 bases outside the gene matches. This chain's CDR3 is CASSSRSAGGSGELFF. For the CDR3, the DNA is TGTGCCAGCAGCTCGAGGTCAGCGGGAGGGTCCGGGGAGCTGTTTTTT.

The CDR3 region is CASSQAGLAGGTASEQYF. As DNA, the CDR3 is TGTGCCAGCAGCCAAGCGGGACTAGCGGGAGGAACAGCCTCCGAGCAGTACTTC. V is TRBV4-2 and J is TRBJ2-7, with TRBD2 identical over 15 bases. The trim removed 1 base at V and 6 bases at J, leaving 10 bases unmatched. Germline CDR1 and CDR2: LGHNA and YNFKEQ. CDR3 length: 18 amino acids.

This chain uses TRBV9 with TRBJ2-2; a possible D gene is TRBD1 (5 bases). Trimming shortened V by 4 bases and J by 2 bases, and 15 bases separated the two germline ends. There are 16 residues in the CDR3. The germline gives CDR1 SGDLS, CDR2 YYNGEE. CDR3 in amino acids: CASSPSVRGNTGELFF. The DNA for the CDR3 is TGTGCCAGCAGCCCCTCGGTAAGGGGAAACACCGGGGAGCTGTTTTTT.

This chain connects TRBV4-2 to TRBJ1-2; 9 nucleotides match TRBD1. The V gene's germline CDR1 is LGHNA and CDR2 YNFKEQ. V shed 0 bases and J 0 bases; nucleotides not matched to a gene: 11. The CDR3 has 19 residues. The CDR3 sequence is CASSQDNLGQGASNYGYTF. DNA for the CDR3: TGTGCCAGCAGCCAAGATAATCTGGGACAGGGTGCGTCTAACTATGGCTACACCTTC.

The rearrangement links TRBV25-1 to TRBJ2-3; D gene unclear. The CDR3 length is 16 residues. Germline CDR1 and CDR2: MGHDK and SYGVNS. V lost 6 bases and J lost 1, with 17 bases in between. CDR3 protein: CASRDTRGFGTDTQYF. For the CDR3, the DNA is TGTGCCAGCAGAGATACTCGTGGCTTTGGCACAGATACGCAGTATTTT.

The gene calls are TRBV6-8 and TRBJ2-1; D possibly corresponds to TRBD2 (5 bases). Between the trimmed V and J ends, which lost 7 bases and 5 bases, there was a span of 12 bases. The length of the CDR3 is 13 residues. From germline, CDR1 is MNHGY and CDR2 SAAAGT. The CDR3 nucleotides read TGTGCCAGCAACTTATTACTAGACAATGAGCAGTTCTTC. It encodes CASNLLLDNEQFF.

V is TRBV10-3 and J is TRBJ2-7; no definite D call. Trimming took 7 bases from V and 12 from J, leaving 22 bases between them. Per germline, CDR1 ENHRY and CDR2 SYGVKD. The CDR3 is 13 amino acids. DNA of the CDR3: TGTGCCATCACAGAATCGACCAGTTCCCCCGGGTACTTC. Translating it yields CAITESTSSPGYF.

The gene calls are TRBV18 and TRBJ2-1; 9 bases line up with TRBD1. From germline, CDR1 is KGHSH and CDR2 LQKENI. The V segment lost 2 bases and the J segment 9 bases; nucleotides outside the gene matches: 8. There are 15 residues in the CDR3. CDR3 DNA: TGTGCCAGCTCACCAGCCACGGGACAGGGATTTGAGCAGTTCTTC. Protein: CASSPATGQGFEQFF.

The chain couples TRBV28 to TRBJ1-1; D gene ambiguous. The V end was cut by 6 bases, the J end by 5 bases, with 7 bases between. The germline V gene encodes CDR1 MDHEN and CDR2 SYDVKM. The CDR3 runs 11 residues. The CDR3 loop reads CASSGRTEAFF. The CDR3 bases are TGTGCCAGCAGCGGACGGACTGAAGCTTTCTTT.

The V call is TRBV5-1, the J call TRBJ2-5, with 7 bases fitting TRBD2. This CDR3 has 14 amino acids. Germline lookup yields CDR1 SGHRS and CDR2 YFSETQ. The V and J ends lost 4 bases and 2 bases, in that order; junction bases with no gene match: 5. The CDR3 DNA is TGCGCCAGCAGCCGGGGACTAACTCAAGAGACCCAGTACTTC. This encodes CASSRGLTQETQYF.

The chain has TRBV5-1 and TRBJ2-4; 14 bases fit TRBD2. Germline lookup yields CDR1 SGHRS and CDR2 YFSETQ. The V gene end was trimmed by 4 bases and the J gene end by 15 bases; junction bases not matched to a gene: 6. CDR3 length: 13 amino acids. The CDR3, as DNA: TGCGCCAGCAGCATGACTAGCGGGAGGGCCGGGTACTTC. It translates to CASSMTSGRAGYF.

The DNA of the CDR3 is TGTGCCAGCAGTTTATTGGGGGGGGCCTCCTACGAGCAGTACTTC. It yields the protein CASSLLGGASYEQYF. The chain joins TRBV28 to TRBJ2-7; possible D gene TRBD2, 7 bases. The CDR3 has 15 residues. Deletions cut 1 base from V and 0 bases from J, with 10 bases between. Germline values: CDR1 MDHEN, CDR2 SYDVKM.

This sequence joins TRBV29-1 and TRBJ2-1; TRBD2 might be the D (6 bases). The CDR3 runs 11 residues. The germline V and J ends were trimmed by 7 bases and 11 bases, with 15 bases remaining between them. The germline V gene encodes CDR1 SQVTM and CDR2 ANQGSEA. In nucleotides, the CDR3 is TGCAGCGGAAAAATGGCGGGACAGCAGTTCTTC. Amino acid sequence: CSGKMAGQQFF.

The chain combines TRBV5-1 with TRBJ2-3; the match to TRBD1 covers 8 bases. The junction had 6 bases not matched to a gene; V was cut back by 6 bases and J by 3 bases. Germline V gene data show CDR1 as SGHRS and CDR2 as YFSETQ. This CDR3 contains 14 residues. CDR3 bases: TGCGCCAGCACCGGACAGGGCGCTACAGATACGCAGTATTTT. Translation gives CASTGQGATDTQYF.

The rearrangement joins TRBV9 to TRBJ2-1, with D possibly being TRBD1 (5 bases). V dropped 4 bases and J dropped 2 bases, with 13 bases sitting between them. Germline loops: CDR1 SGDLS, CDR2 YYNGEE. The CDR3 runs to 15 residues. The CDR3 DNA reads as TGTGCCAGCAGCCCACGGGCAGGGACCTACAATGAGCAGTTCTTC. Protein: CASSPRAGTYNEQFF. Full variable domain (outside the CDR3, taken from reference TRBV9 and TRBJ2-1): DSGVTQTPKHLITATGQRVTLRCSPRSGDLSVYWYQQSLDQGLQFLIQYYNGEERAKGNILERFSAQQFPDLHSELNLSSLELGDSALYFCASSPRAGTYNEQFFGPGTRLTVL.

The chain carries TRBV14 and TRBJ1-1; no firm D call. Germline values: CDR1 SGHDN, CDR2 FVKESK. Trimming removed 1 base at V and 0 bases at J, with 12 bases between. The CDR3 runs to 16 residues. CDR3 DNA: TGTGCCAGCAGCCAAGTTAGTGGCAGGATGAACACTGAAGCTTTCTTT. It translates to CASSQVSGRMNTEAFF.

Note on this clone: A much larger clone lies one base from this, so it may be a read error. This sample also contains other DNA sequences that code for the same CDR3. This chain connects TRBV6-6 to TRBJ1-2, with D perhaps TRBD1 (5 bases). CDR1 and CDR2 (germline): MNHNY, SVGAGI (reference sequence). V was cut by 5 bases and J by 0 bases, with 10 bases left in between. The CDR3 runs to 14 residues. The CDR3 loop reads CASSPGTTNYGYTF. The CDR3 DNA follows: TGTGCCAGCAGTCCCGGGACGACTAACTATGGCTACACCTTC.

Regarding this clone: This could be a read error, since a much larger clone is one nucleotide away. CDR3 in amino acids: CASSDIYEQYF. The CDR3 DNA reads as TGTGCCAGCAGTGACATCTACGAGCAGTACTTC. The V call is TRBV28, the J call TRBJ2-7; D gene ambiguous. V lost 5 bases and J lost 3, with 5 bases in between. The CDR3 consists of 11 residues. Germline CDR1 and CDR2: MDHEN and SYDVKM. Filled out from reference TRBV28 and TRBJ2-7, the complete variable domain reads DVKVTQSSRYLVKRTGEKVFLECVQDMDHENMFWYRQDPGLGLRLIYFSYDVKMKEKGDIPEGYSVSREKKERFSLILESASTNQTSMYLCASSDIYEQYFGPGTRLTVT.

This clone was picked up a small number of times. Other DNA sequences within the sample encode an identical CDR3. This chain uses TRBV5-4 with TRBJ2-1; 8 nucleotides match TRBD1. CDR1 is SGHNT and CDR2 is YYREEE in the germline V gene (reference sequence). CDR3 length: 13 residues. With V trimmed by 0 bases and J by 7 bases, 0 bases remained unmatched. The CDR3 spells CASSLGTGNEQFF. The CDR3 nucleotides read TGTGCCAGCAGCTTGGGGACAGGGAATGAGCAGTTCTTC.